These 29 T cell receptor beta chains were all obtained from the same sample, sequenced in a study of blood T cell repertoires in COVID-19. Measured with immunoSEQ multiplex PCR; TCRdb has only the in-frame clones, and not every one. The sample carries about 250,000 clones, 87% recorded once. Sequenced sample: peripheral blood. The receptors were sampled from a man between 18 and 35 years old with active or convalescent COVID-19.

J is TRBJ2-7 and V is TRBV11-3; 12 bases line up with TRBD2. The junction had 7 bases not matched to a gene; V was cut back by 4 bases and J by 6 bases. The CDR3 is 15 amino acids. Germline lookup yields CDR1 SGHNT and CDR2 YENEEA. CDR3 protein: CASSSTSGGFTEQYF. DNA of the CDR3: TGTGCCAGCAGCTCAACTAGCGGGGGGTTCACCGAGCAGTACTTC. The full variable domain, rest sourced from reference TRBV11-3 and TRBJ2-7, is EAGVVQSPRYKIIEKKQPVAFWCNPISGHNTLYWYLQNLGQGPELLIRYENEEAVDDSQLPKDRFSAERLKGVDSTLKIQPAELGDSAVYLCASSSTSGGFTEQYFGPGTRLTVT.

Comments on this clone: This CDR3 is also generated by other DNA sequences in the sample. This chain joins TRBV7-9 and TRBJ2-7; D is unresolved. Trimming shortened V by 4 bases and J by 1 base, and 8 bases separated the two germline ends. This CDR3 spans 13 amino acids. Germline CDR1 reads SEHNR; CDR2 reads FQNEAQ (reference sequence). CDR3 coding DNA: TGTGCCAGCAGCTGGAGTGGGTCCTACGAGCAGTACTTC. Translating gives CASSWSGSYEQYF.

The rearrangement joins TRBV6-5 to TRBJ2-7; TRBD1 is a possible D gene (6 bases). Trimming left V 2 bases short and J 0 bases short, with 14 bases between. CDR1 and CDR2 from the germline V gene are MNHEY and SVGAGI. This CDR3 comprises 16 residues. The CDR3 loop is CASSYPTGPRSYEQYF. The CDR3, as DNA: TGTGCCAGCAGTTACCCGACAGGCCCTCGCTCCTACGAGCAGTACTTC.

CDR3 DNA: TGTGCCAGCAGTGTGGCCACAGGGGGCTATAATTCACCCCTCCACTTT. Translation gives CASSVATGGYNSPLHF. The gene calls are TRBV25-1 and TRBJ1-6; 8 nucleotides line up with TRBD1. Looked up from germline, CDR1 is MGHDK and CDR2 is SYGVNS. The CDR3 length is 16 residues. Germline trimming cut 4 bases from V and 3 bases from J; bases unmatched to any gene: 5.

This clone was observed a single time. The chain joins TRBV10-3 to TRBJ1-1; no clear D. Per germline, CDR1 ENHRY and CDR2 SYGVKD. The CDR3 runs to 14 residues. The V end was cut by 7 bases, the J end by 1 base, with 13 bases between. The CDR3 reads CAITRGPENTEAFF. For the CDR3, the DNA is TGTGCCATCACCCGAGGTCCGGAGAACACTGAAGCTTTCTTT.

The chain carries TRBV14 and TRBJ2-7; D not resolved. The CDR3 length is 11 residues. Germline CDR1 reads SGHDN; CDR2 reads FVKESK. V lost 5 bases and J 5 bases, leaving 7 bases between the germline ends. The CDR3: CASSAVHEQYF. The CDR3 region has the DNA TGTGCCAGCAGCGCAGTCCACGAGCAGTACTTC.

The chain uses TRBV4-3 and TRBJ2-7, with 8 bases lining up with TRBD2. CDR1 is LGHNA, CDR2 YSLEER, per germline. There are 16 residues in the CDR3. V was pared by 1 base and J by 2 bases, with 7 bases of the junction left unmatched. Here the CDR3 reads CASSQVQAGETYEQYF. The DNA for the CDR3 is TGCGCCAGCAGCCAAGTGCAAGCGGGAGAGACCTACGAGCAGTACTTC.

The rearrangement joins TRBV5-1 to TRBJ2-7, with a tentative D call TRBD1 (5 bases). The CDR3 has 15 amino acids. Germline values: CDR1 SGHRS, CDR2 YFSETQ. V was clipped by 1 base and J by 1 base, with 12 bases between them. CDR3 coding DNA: TGCGCCAGCAGCTTGACGGACAAGGGGTCCTACGAGCAGTACTTC. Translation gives CASSLTDKGSYEQYF. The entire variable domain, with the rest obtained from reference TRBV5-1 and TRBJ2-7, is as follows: KAGVTQTPRYLIKTRGQQVTLSCSPISGHRSVSWYQQTPGQGLQFLFEYFSETQRNKGNFPGRFSGRQFSNSRSEMNVSTLELGDSALYLCASSLTDKGSYEQYFGPGTRLTVT.

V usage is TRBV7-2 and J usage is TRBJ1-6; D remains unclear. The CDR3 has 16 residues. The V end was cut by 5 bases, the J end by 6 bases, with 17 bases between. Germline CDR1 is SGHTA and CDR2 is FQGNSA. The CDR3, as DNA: TGTGCCAGCAGCCCAGCGGTACGTGGAGGTAATTCACCCCTCCACTTT. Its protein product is CASSPAVRGGNSPLHF.

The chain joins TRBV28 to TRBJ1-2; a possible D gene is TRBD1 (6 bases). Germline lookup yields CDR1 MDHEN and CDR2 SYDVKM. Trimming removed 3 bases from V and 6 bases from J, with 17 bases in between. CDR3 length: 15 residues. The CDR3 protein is CASSFPDSTGHGYTF. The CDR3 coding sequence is TGTGCCAGCAGTTTCCCGGACAGTACCGGGCATGGCTACACCTTC.

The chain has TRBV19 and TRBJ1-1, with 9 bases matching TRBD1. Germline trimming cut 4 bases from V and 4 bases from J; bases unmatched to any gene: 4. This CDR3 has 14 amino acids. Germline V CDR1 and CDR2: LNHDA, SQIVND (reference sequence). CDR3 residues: CASSKDRGSTEAFF. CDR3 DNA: TGTGCCAGTAGTAAAGACAGGGGGAGCACTGAAGCTTTCTTT.

The CDR3 spells CASSLEDFNEQFF. The CDR3 nucleotides are TGTGCCAGCAGTTTAGAGGACTTCAATGAGCAGTTCTTC. V gene TRBV12-3 or TRBV12-4 combines with J gene TRBJ2-1; TRBD2 might be the D (5 bases). This CDR3 is built from 13 residues. The V and J ends lost 1 base and 6 bases respectively, with 7 bases between them.

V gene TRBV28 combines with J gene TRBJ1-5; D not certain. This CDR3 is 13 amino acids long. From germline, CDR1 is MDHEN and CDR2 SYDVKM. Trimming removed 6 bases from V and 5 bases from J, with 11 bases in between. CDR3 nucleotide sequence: TGTGCCAGCAGGAACACCCCCGATCAGCCCCAGCATTTT. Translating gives CASRNTPDQPQHF.

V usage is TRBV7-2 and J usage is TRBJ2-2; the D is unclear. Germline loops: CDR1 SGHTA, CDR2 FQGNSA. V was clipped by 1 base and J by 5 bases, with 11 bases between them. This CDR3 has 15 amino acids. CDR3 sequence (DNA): TGTGCCAGCAGCTTAGGACACACTCGGACCGGGGAGCTGTTTTTT. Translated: CASSLGHTRTGELFF.

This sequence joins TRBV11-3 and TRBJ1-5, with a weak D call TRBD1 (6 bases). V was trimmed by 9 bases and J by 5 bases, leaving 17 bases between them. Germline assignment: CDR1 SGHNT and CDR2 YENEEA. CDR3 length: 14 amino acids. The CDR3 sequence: CARTTGKGYQPQHF. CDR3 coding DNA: TGTGCCAGGACCACAGGGAAAGGCTATCAGCCCCAGCATTTT. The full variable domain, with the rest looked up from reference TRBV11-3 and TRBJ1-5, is EAGVVQSPRYKIIEKKQPVAFWCNPISGHNTLYWYLQNLGQGPELLIRYENEEAVDDSQLPKDRFSAERLKGVDSTLKIQPAELGDSAVYLCARTTGKGYQPQHFGDGTRLSIL.

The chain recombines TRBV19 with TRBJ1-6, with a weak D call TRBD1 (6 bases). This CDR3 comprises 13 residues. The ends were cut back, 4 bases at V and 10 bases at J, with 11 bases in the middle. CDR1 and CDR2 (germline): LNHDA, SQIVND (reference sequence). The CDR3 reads CASSTDRGSPLHF. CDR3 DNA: TGTGCCAGTAGTACGGACAGAGGATCACCCCTCCACTTT.

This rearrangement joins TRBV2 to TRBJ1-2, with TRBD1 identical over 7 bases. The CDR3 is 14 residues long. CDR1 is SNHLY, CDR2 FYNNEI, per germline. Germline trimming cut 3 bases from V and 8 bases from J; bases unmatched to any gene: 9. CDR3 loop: CASSDQRTGIGYTF. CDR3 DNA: TGTGCCAGCAGTGATCAGAGGACAGGTATAGGCTACACCTTC.

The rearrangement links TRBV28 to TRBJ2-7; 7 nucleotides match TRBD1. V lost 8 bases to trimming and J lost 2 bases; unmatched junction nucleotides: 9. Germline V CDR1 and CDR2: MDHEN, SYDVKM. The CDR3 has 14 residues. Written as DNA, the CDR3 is TGTGCCAGCGGGGACCGGGACAGAGCCTACGAGCAGTACTTC. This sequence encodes CASGDRDRAYEQYF.

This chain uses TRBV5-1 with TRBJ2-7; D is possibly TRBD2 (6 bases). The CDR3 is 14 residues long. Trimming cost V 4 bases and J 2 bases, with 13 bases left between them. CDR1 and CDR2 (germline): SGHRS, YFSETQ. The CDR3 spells CASSRRVGPYEQYF. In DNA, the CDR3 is TGCGCCAGCAGCCGGAGGGTTGGGCCCTACGAGCAGTACTTC.

The CDR3 DNA is TGTGCCAGCAGCTCCGACAAACGCCACCCTCTGAGCTCCTACAATGAGCAGTTCTTC. Its translation: CASSSDKRHPLSSYNEQFF. The V gene is TRBV7-3, the J gene TRBJ2-1; no clear D gene. With 4 bases removed from V and 0 bases from J, the gap between germline ends came to 22 bases. The germline CDR1 and CDR2 sequences are SGHTA and FQGTGA. The CDR3 is 19 residues long.

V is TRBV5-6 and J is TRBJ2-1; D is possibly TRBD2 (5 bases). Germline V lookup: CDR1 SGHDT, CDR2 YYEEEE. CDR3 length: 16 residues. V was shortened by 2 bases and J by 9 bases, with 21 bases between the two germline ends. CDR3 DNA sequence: TGTGCCAGCAGCTTTTTAGCTAACCCGGGGAGCAGTGAGCAGTTCTTC. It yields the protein CASSFLANPGSSEQFF.

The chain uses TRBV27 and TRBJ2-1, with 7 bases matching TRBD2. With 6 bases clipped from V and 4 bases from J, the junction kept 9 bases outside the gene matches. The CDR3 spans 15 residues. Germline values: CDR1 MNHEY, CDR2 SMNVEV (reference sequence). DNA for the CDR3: TGTGCCAGCAGGGCGACGGCGGGGGTGTACAATGAGCAGTTCTTC. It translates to CASRATAGVYNEQFF.

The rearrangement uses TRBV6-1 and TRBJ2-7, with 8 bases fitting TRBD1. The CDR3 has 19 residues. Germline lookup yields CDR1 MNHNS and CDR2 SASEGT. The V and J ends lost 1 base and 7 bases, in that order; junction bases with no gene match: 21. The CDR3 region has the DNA TGTGCCAGCAGTGAAGGGGACAGGCGGCGGAACCCCTTCACGGATGAGCAGTACTTC. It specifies CASSEGDRRRNPFTDEQYF.

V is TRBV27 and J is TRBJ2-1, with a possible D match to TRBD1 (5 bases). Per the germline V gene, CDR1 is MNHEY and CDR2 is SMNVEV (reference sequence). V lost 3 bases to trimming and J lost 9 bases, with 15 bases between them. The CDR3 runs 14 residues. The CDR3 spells CASSFSTGGTEQFF. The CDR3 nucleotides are TGTGCCAGCAGTTTTAGTACAGGTGGCACTGAGCAGTTCTTC.

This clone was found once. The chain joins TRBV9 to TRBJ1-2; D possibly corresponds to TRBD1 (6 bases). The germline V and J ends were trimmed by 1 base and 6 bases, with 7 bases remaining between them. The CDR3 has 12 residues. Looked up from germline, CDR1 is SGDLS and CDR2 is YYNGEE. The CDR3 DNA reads TGTGCCAGCAGCGTAACAGGGCATGGCTACACCTTC. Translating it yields CASSVTGHGYTF.

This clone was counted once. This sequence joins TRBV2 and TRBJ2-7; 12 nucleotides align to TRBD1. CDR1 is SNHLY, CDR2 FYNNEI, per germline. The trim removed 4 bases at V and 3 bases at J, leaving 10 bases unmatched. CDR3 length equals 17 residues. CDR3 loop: CASSAWVGQGARYEQYF. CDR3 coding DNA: TGTGCCAGCAGTGCTTGGGTGGGACAGGGGGCGCGCTACGAGCAGTACTTC.

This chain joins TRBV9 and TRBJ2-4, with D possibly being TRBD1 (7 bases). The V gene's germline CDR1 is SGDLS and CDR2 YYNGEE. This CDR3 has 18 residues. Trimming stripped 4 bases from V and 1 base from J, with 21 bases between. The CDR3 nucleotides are TGTGCCAGCAGCCCAGGGGGGTCGGGTAGTTTTGCCAAAAACATTCAGTACTTC. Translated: CASSPGGSGSFAKNIQYF.

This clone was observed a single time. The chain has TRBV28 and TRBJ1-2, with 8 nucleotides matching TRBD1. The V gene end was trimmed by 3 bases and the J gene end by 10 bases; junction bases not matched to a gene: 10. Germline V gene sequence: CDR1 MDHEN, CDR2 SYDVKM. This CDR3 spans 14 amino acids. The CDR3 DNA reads TGTGCCAGCAGTTTCCAACTTCACCAGGGGGCCTACACCTTC. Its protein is CASSFQLHQGAYTF.

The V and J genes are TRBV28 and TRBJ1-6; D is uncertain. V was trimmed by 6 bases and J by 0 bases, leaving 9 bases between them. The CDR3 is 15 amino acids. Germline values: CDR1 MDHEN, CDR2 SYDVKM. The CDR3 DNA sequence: TGTGCCAGCAGGTTACCGAGCTCCTATAATTCACCCCTCCACTTT. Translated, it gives CASRLPSSYNSPLHF.